This TCR beta chain was retrieved from a study of blood T cell repertoires in COVID-19. Across the study: COVID-19 samples from acute and convalescent phases originated in the United States, Italy and Spain. T cells, B-cell-depleted T cells, or PBMCs supplied cDNA or gDNA.

Per the original methods: From reference gene primer amplification, estimates of nucleated cell counts were derived. The method was immunoSEQ multiplex PCR; TCRdb's version includes in-frame clones alone and lacks a portion of them. V and J calls and clone size are those listed in that table; D and trimming were worked out from the DNA. The sample includes roughly 250,000 clones, around 85% of them seen just once. The CDR3 is 20 residues long. Trimming took 5 bases from V and 5 from J; bases not matched to a gene: 22. CDR1 PRHDT and CDR2 FYEKMQ come from the germline V gene (reference sequence). Participants were placed into cohorts based on the clinical history they reported.

The sequenced material came from PBMCs or T cells enriched from blood (not recorded which). The receptor's source is a woman between 35 and 50 years old with acute COVID-19. The V and J genes are TRBV13 and TRBJ2-5, with TRBD2 matching over 11 bases. CDR3 in amino acids: CASSASGIAGGPLVQETQYF. The CDR3 DNA sequence: TGTGCCAGCAGCGCGTCGGGAATAGCGGGAGGGCCTTTGGTTCAGGAGACCCAGTACTTC.